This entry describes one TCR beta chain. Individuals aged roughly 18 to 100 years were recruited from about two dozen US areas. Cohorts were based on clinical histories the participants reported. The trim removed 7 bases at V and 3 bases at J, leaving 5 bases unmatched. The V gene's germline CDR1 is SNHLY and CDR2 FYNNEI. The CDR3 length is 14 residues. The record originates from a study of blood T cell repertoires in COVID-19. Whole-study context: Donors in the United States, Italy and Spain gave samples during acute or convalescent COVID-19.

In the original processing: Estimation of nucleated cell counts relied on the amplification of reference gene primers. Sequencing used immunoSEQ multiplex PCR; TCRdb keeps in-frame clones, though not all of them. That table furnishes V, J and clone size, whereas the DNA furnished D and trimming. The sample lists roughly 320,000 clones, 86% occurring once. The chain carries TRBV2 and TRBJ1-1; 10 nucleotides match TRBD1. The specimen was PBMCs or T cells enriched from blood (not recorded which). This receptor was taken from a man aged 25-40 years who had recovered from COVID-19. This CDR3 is CASTDRGQDTEAFF. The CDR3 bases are TGTGCCAGCACTGACAGGGGGCAGGACACTGAAGCTTTCTTT. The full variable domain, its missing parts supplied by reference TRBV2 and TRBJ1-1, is EPEVTQTPSHQVTQMGQEVILRCVPISNHLYFYWYRQILGQKVEFLVSFYNNEISEKSEIFDDQFSVERPDGSNFTLKIRSTKLEDSAMYFCASTDRGQDTEAFFGQGTRLTVV.